These T cell receptor beta chains were read from a single sample in a study of shared clonotypes between healthy human individuals. TCRdb's table, derived via immunoSEQ multiplex PCR, lists solely in-frame clones and lacks some. The profile covers some 2.1 million clones, with less than 95% appearing a single time and roughly 1.1% taken by the ten largest. Sequences were obtained from naive CD8+ T cells sorted from blood. The source of these receptors is a man aged 18-30 years in good health. Each CDR3 is given with its conserved first and last residue. Fields, in order: J gene, D gene, V gene, clone size, CDR3 DNA, CDR3 protein. A D gene is named only where the DNA matches it firmly. Part of the rows lack a size; the others show once, few, many or a class for expanded clones.

J: TRBJ2-1
D: .
V: TRBV27
size: .
DNA: TGTGCCAGCCCTCCCTCCCCCGGGGAACAGTTCGACAATGAGCAGTTCTTC
CDR3: CASPPSPGEQFDNEQFF

J: TRBJ2-7
D: TRBD2
V: TRBV6-5
size: .
DNA: TGTGCCAGCAGTTGGTTAGCGGGAGGGCAGCCTTACGAGCAGTACTTC
CDR3: CASSWLAGGQPYEQYF

J: TRBJ2-1
D: TRBD2
V: TRBV5-6
size: .
DNA: TGTGCCAGCAGCTTGGATGGGGACTATTACAATGAGCAGTTCTTC
CDR3: CASSLDGDYYNEQFF

J: TRBJ1-6
D: .
V: TRBV4-2
size: .
DNA: TGTGCCAGCAGCCAAGAAGAGGCAGACAGTAATTCACCCCTCCACTTT
CDR3: CASSQEEADSNSPLHF

J: TRBJ2-3
D: TRBD1
V: TRBV7-9
size: .
DNA: TGTGCCAGCAGTCTTGGGACAGGTTCAGATACGCAGTATTTT
CDR3: CASSLGTGSDTQYF

J: TRBJ2-3
D: .
V: TRBV27
size: .
DNA: TGTGCCAGCAGTTTGACCGGGGTTGGGGGCACAGATACGCAGTATTTT
CDR3: CASSLTGVGGTDTQYF

J: TRBJ2-7
D: .
V: TRBV7-6
size: .
DNA: TGTGCCAGCAGCTTTGGGCAGGGCCCCTACGAGCAGTACTTC
CDR3: CASSFGQGPYEQYF

J: TRBJ1-1
D: .
V: TRBV5-6
size: .
DNA: TGTGCCAGCAGCTCCAGGGTGGGCAACACTGAAGCTTTCTTT
CDR3: CASSSRVGNTEAFF

J: TRBJ2-1
D: .
V: TRBV27
size: .
DNA: TGTGCCAGCAGTTTCTCGCATGAGCAGTTCTTC
CDR3: CASSFSHEQFF

J: TRBJ1-1
D: TRBD1
V: TRBV5-6
size: .
DNA: TGTGCCAGCAGCTTCGGACAGGTGCCTGAAGCTTTCTTT
CDR3: CASSFGQVPEAFF

J: TRBJ2-7
D: .
V: TRBV7-6
size: .
DNA: TGTGCCAGCAGCCCACATGGGCTAGAGTCCTACGAGCAGTACTTC
CDR3: CASSPHGLESYEQYF

J: TRBJ1-6
D: .
V: TRBV6-1
size: .
DNA: TGTGCCAGCAGTGAAAGGGGGGAGGGAGGTTATTCACCCCTCCACTTT
CDR3: CASSERGEGGYSPLHF

J: TRBJ2-7
D: .
V: TRBV19
size: .
DNA: TGTGCCAGTAGTCGCCAGGCCACATTCTACGAGCAGTACTTC
CDR3: CASSRQATFYEQYF

J: TRBJ1-6
D: TRBD1
V: TRBV30
size: .
DNA: TGTGCCTGTCAAAGACAGGGCAATTCACCCCTCCACTTT
CDR3: CACQRQGNSPLHF

J: TRBJ2-3
D: .
V: TRBV5-6
size: .
DNA: TGTGCCAGCAGCTCGTTTGGTCCCTCCCTTCGAGGGCAGTATTTT
CDR3: CASSSFGPSLRGQYF

J: TRBJ1-5
D: .
V: TRBV15
size: .
DNA: TGTGCCACCAGCAGAGATCCCGGGTATCAGCCCCAGCATTTT
CDR3: CATSRDPGYQPQHF

J: TRBJ2-7
D: .
V: TRBV5-8
size: .
DNA: TGTGCCAGCAGCTTAGGGCCTATGCCCTCCTACGAGCAGTACTTC
CDR3: CASSLGPMPSYEQYF

J: TRBJ1-3
D: .
V: TRBV28
size: .
DNA: TGTGCCAGCAGTTTAGGTGGAAACACCATATATTTT
CDR3: CASSLGGNTIYF

J: TRBJ2-5
D: TRBD2
V: TRBV7-2
size: .
DNA: TGTGCCAGCAGCTTAGGCGGGAGGCCGTTCCAAGAGACCCAGTACTTC
CDR3: CASSLGGRPFQETQYF

J: TRBJ2-1
D: .
V: TRBV27
size: .
DNA: TGTGCCAGCGCGGGACCGGACAATGAGCAGTTCTTC
CDR3: CASAGPDNEQFF

J: TRBJ2-7
D: TRBD2
V: TRBV9
size: .
DNA: TGTGCCAGCAGCGTAGATGCGGGGGAGGCCTACGAGCAGTACTTC
CDR3: CASSVDAGEAYEQYF

J: TRBJ2-2
D: .
V: TRBV28
size: few
DNA: TGTGCCATCATGGACGAGAACACCGGGGAGCTGTTTTTT
CDR3: CAIMDENTGELFF

J: TRBJ2-7
D: .
V: TRBV27
size: .
DNA: TGTGCCAGCAGCGGGACGCCCAGGCCCTACGAGCAGTACTTC
CDR3: CASSGTPRPYEQYF